The source of this T cell receptor beta chain is a study of blood T cell repertoires in COVID-19. Turning to the study itself: COVID-19 samples collected from the United States, Italy and Spain covered acute and convalescent phases. Sources were T cells, B-cell-depleted T cells, or PBMCs; the material itself was cDNA or gDNA.

The length of the CDR3 is 13 residues. Germline CDR1 is MNHNY and CDR2 is SVGAGI (reference sequence). V lost 2 bases, J lost 5 bases, and 9 bases lay in between. This table comes from immunoSEQ multiplex PCR, and its TCRdb copy is limited to in-frame clones, with some not included. The repertoire holds 180,000 or so clones, with about four fifths as singletons. This TCR was recovered from a man in his forties who had recovered from COVID-19. Input material: peripheral blood. The rearrangement links TRBV6-6 to TRBJ1-2; D perhaps matches TRBD1 (5 bases). For the CDR3, the DNA is TGTGCCAGCAGTTACGACAGCTCGTATGGCTACACCTTC. As protein: CASSYDSSYGYTF.